This T cell receptor beta chain was sequenced in a study of blood T cell repertoires in COVID-19 (dated by TCRdb to about 2020). Describing the broader study: The collaborator samples originated in the United States, Italy and Spain and spanned the acute and convalescent phases of COVID-19. The prospective study material was composed of cDNA or gDNA derived from T cells, B-cell-depleted T cells, or PBMCs. Subjects who had been exposed to COVID-19, were actively infected with it, or had recovered from it provided the deeply sampled blood TCRbeta repertoires that made up the dataset. A freely available public database, intended as a resource for researchers studying the immune response to SARS-CoV-2, is where the repertoires were released. The samples were drawn from the first 160 participants of the ongoing ImmuneRACE study and from 1,254 subjects provided by 6 global collaborators. A de-identified subject ID, COVID-19 status, age in years and sex were almost always included in the sample metadata. Where available, HLA class I and class II types were taken from metadata supplied by the sample provider and were not determined by assay-based typing.

Paper-wide results and their limitations: The amount of clinical and demographic metadata varied by source and participant and was provided uncurated.

The collaborating institutions used their own protocols to collect whole blood in K2EDTA tubes. Collaborator samples were shipped for TCRbeta analysis as frozen whole blood, isolated PBMCs, or DNA extracted from either sample type. As regards this clone: Its cognate antigen has yet to be identified. One base away there is no much larger clone; base qualities are not given.

TCRbeta CDR3 regions were amplified from genomic DNA using the immunoSEQ Assay, a bias-controlled multiplex PCR. The study's processing was this. The number of nucleated cells in each sample was estimated by amplification of reference gene primers within the assay. To quantify the absolute abundance of each unique TCRbeta CDR3 rearrangement, sequence reads were collapsed and filtered. For each sample, productive Simpson clonality was calculated as the square root of Simpson's diversity index across productive rearrangements. The table was pulled from immuneACCESS by TCRdb, which kept in-frame rearrangements only. Such tables lose some clones; where checked, under half of the loss comes from unresolved V genes, and the rest has no known cause. V, J and clone size were drawn from that table, and D and trimming were deduced from the DNA. The sample includes 90,000 to 150,000 clones, with less than 90% observed a single time. The ten top clones hold roughly a tenth of the sample.

Inclusive of the bounding cysteine and phenylalanine, the CDR3 is 14 residues long. Here the CDR3 DNA is all that survives: 42 bases in frame from base 1. Trimming leaves V shorter by 4 bases and J shorter by 6 bases, with the junction holding 6 bases beyond the gene matches. Per the germline V gene, SGDLS is the CDR1 and YYNGEE is the CDR2. The rearranged chain carries TRBV9 and TRBJ1-5, with 8 bases aligning to TRBD1. The material sequenced was peripheral blood. This receptor was taken from an elderly man with acute or convalescent COVID-19. The CDR3 protein sequence reads: CASSSQGAFQPQHF. In nucleotide form, the sequence is TGTGCCAGCAGCTCCCAGGGGGCTTTTCAGCCCCAGCATTTT.